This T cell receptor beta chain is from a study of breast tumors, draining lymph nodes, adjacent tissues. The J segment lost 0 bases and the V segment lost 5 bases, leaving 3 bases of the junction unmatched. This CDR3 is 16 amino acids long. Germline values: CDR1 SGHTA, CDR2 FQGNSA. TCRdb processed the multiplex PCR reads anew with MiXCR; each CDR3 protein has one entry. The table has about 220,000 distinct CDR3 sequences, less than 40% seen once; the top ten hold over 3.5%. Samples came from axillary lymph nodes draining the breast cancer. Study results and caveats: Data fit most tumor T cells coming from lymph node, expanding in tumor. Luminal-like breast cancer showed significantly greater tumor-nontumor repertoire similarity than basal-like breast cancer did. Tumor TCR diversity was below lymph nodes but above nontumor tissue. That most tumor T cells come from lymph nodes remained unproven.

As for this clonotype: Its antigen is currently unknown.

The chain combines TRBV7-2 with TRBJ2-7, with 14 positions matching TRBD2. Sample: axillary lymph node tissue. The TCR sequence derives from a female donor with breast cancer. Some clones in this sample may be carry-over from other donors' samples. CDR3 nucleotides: TGTGCCAGCAGCCCGGGACTAGCGGGAGACTCCTACGAGCAGTACTTC. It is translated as CASSPGLAGDSYEQYF.